The clone carrying this T cell receptor beta chain was seen ten or more times. Its matching antigen is unknown. These data belong to a study of metastatic and nonmetastatic thyroid tumors. Study information: It was across blood and tumor or nodule tissue from malignant and benign thyroid patients that repertoires were compared.

The germline V gene has CDR1 MDHEN and CDR2 SYDVKM. Trimming removed 7 bases from V and 3 bases from J; junction bases left unmatched: 9. The length of the CDR3 is 15 residues. The entire patient cohort was treatment-naive prior to thyroid surgery. Findings and limits, study-wide: Relative to benign nodules, malignant thyroid tumors were reportedly characterized by significantly elevated TCR beta diversity in blood and tumor.

Per the original methods: The study took CDR3 differences across clinicopathological groups and made a distant-metastasis classifier for papillary thyroid cancer from them. TCRdb ran MiXCR on the PCR reads. What appears here as the V and J calls and clone size reflects TCRdb's work, not the paper's. The sample lists 20,000 to 25,000 clones; 20% to 25% were seen once. The chain uses TRBV28 and TRBJ1-5, with 7 bases identical to TRBD1. This sequence was found in a female donor with papillary thyroid cancer or a benign thyroid nodule (not recorded which). Some clones in this sample may be carry-over from other donors' samples. The sample comprised tumor tissue. In DNA, the CDR3 is TGTGCCAGCACTCTGAAGGGGGCCCACAATCAGCCCCAGCATTTT. It yields the protein CASTLKGAHNQPQHF.